These T cell receptor beta chains were read from a single sample in a study of Ad26.COV2.S vaccination and SARS-CoV-2 variants. Sequencing used immunoSEQ multiplex PCR; TCRdb keeps in-frame clones, though not all of them. The table has 350,000 to 550,000 clones, about 88% seen once. Sequences were derived from peripheral blood, sampled in a trial of Ad26.COV2.S vaccine versus placebo. The receptors here all came from a person between 18 and 65 years old who received the Ad26.COV2.S COVID-19 vaccine or a placebo. Each CDR3 is given with its conserved first and last residue. Each record gives: D gene, V gene, J gene, clone size, CDR3 protein, CDR3 DNA. A D gene is named only where the DNA matches it firmly. Size is omitted from some rows. Given values are once, few, many or a class for expanded clones.

d_gene: .; v_gene: TRBV24-1; j_gene: TRBJ2-2; abundance: .; CDR3aa: CATSDLASATNTGELFF; CDR3nt: TGTGCCACCAGTGACTTAGCCTCCGCTACGAACACCGGGGAGCTGTTTTTT
d_gene: TRBD2; v_gene: TRBV7-9; j_gene: TRBJ2-1; abundance: .; CDR3aa: CASSFSGSQFF; CDR3nt: TGTGCCAGCAGCTTTAGCGGGAGTCAGTTCTTC
d_gene: TRBD2; v_gene: TRBV28; j_gene: TRBJ2-3; abundance: .; CDR3aa: CASGTSLPSGGANTDTQYF; CDR3nt: TGTGCCAGCGGTACCTCATTACCTAGCGGGGGGGCTAACACAGATACGCAGTATTTT
d_gene: .; v_gene: TRBV7-3; j_gene: TRBJ1-1; abundance: few; CDR3aa: CASSLYQDTEAFF; CDR3nt: TGTGCCAGCAGCTTGTATCAGGACACTGAAGCTTTCTTT
d_gene: .; v_gene: TRBV7-9; j_gene: TRBJ1-1; abundance: .; CDR3aa: CASSLNPSWDSEAFF; CDR3nt: TGTGCCAGCAGCTTAAACCCCTCGTGGGATTCGGAAGCTTTCTTT
d_gene: .; v_gene: TRBV2; j_gene: TRBJ1-4; abundance: .; CDR3aa: CASSDRRSIGEKLFF; CDR3nt: TGTGCCAGCAGTGATCGTAGGTCAATAGGGGAAAAACTGTTTTTT
d_gene: TRBD1; v_gene: TRBV29-1; j_gene: TRBJ1-2; abundance: .; CDR3aa: CSVLRGQGYGYTF; CDR3nt: TGCAGCGTCCTCCGGGGACAGGGCTATGGCTACACCTTC
d_gene: .; v_gene: TRBV25-1; j_gene: TRBJ2-5; abundance: .; CDR3aa: CASSDPGPRGETQYF; CDR3nt: TGTGCCAGCAGTGACCCCGGGCCCCGAGGAGAGACCCAGTACTTC
d_gene: TRBD1; v_gene: TRBV28; j_gene: TRBJ2-7; abundance: .; CDR3aa: CAISGTGGQQYF; CDR3nt: TGTGCCATCTCCGGGACAGGGGGTCAGCAGTACTTC
d_gene: .; v_gene: TRBV6-5; j_gene: TRBJ1-1; abundance: .; CDR3aa: CASSQTGEAFF; CDR3nt: TGTGCCAGCAGTCAAACAGGGGAAGCTTTCTTT
d_gene: .; v_gene: TRBV7-8; j_gene: TRBJ1-6; abundance: .; CDR3aa: CASSLVQPNSPLHF; CDR3nt: TGTGCCAGCAGCTTAGTACAGCCTAATTCACCCCTCCACTTT
d_gene: .; v_gene: TRBV5-6; j_gene: TRBJ1-2; abundance: .; CDR3aa: CASSLFRNYGYTF; CDR3nt: TGTGCCAGCAGCTTGTTCCGTAACTATGGCTACACCTTC
d_gene: .; v_gene: TRBV5-1; j_gene: TRBJ2-4; abundance: .; CDR3aa: CASSLSGGILAKNIQYF; CDR3nt: TGCGCCAGCAGCTTGTCGGGGGGCATACTAGCCAAAAACATTCAGTACTTC
d_gene: .; v_gene: TRBV18; j_gene: TRBJ1-6; abundance: .; CDR3aa: CASSPPGRNSPLHF; CDR3nt: TGTGCCAGCTCACCACCGGGCCGAAATTCACCCCTCCACTTT
d_gene: TRBD1; v_gene: TRBV5-6; j_gene: TRBJ1-3; abundance: .; CDR3aa: CASREGTVSGNTIYF; CDR3nt: TGTGCCAGCAGGGAGGGGACAGTGTCTGGAAACACCATATATTTT
d_gene: .; v_gene: TRBV19; j_gene: TRBJ2-1; abundance: .; CDR3aa: CASSKQDYNEQFF; CDR3nt: TGTGCCAGTAGTAAACAGGATTACAATGAGCAGTTCTTC
d_gene: .; v_gene: TRBV7-9; j_gene: TRBJ2-7; abundance: .; CDR3aa: CASSSNTGTTRSYEQYF; CDR3nt: TGTGCCAGCAGCTCGAATACAGGCACCACTCGATCCTACGAGCAGTACTTC
d_gene: .; v_gene: TRBV7-9; j_gene: TRBJ2-1; abundance: .; CDR3aa: CASSLNNNEQFF; CDR3nt: TGTGCCAGCAGCTTAAATAACAATGAGCAGTTCTTC
d_gene: .; v_gene: TRBV18; j_gene: TRBJ1-2; abundance: .; CDR3aa: CASSLNYNGYTF; CDR3nt: TGTGCCAGCTCACTTAATTACAATGGCTACACCTTC
d_gene: .; v_gene: TRBV4-3; j_gene: TRBJ2-1; abundance: once; CDR3aa: CASSLTRHYNEQFF; CDR3nt: TGCGCCAGCAGCCTGACTAGACACTACAATGAGCAGTTCTTC
d_gene: .; v_gene: TRBV11-2; j_gene: TRBJ1-2; abundance: .; CDR3aa: CASSLDPDSLYGYTF; CDR3nt: TGTGCCAGCAGCTTAGATCCCGACTCCCTCTATGGCTACACCTTC
d_gene: .; v_gene: TRBV11-2; j_gene: TRBJ2-7; abundance: .; CDR3aa: CASSLAATYEQYF; CDR3nt: TGTGCCAGCAGCTTAGCAGCCACCTACGAGCAGTACTTC
d_gene: TRBD2; v_gene: TRBV7-7; j_gene: TRBJ2-5; abundance: .; CDR3aa: CASSAHRGVQETQYF; CDR3nt: TGTGCTAGCAGCGCCCACCGGGGGGTCCAAGAGACCCAGTACTTC
d_gene: TRBD2; v_gene: TRBV7-6; j_gene: TRBJ2-5; abundance: many; CDR3aa: CASSSAPGLYEPETQYF; CDR3nt: TGTGCCAGCAGCTCCGCCCCGGGACTATACGAGCCGGAGACCCAGTACTTC
d_gene: .; v_gene: TRBV3-1/TRBV3-2; j_gene: TRBJ1-1; abundance: .; CDR3aa: CASSRRGPQDTEAFF; CDR3nt: TGTGCCAGCAGCCGGCGGGGACCCCAGGACACTGAAGCTTTCTTT
d_gene: .; v_gene: TRBV18; j_gene: TRBJ1-1; abundance: .; CDR3aa: CASSPGRNTEAFF; CDR3nt: TGTGCCAGCTCACCGGGCAGGAACACTGAAGCTTTCTTT
d_gene: .; v_gene: TRBV19; j_gene: TRBJ1-2; abundance: once; CDR3aa: CASSIGAGEVYGYTF; CDR3nt: TGTGCCAGTAGTATAGGGGCGGGCGAGGTCTATGGCTACACCTTC
d_gene: .; v_gene: TRBV7-2; j_gene: TRBJ2-5; abundance: .; CDR3aa: CASSAFTLHALTAQYF; CDR3nt: TGTGCCAGCAGCGCATTCACCCTCCACGCATTAACGGCCCAGTACTTC
d_gene: TRBD2; v_gene: TRBV5-4; j_gene: TRBJ2-7; abundance: .; CDR3aa: CASSLGLADSYEQYF; CDR3nt: TGTGCCAGCAGCTTGGGACTAGCGGATTCCTACGAGCAGTACTTC
d_gene: .; v_gene: TRBV2; j_gene: TRBJ2-1; abundance: .; CDR3aa: CASTLVDEQFF; CDR3nt: TGTGCCAGCACGTTAGTAGACGAGCAGTTCTTC
d_gene: .; v_gene: TRBV7-2; j_gene: TRBJ1-6; abundance: .; CDR3aa: CASSLGTNSPLHF; CDR3nt: TGTGCCAGCAGCTTAGGGACTAATTCACCCCTCCACTTT
d_gene: .; v_gene: TRBV7-8; j_gene: TRBJ1-5; abundance: .; CDR3aa: CASSLWGTGKSQPQHF; CDR3nt: TGTGCCAGCAGCTTATGGGGTACAGGGAAATCTCAGCCCCAGCATTTT
d_gene: .; v_gene: TRBV5-8; j_gene: TRBJ2-5; abundance: .; CDR3aa: CASATRGRETQYF; CDR3nt: TGTGCCAGCGCGACAAGAGGTCGGGAGACCCAGTACTTC
d_gene: TRBD1; v_gene: TRBV6-4; j_gene: TRBJ1-2; abundance: .; CDR3aa: CASRTGVGYTF; CDR3nt: TGTGCCAGCCGGACAGGGGTTGGCTACACCTTC
d_gene: .; v_gene: TRBV6-1; j_gene: TRBJ1-1; abundance: .; CDR3aa: CASSERQVLHTEAFF; CDR3nt: TGTGCCAGCAGTGAAAGGCAGGTTCTTCACACTGAAGCTTTCTTT
d_gene: .; v_gene: TRBV27; j_gene: TRBJ1-1; abundance: .; CDR3aa: CASSRWRDTEAFF; CDR3nt: TGTGCCAGCAGTAGGTGGCGGGACACTGAAGCTTTCTTT
d_gene: .; v_gene: TRBV5-1; j_gene: TRBJ2-1; abundance: .; CDR3aa: CASSLGTLTYNEQFF; CDR3nt: TGCGCCAGCAGCTTGGGGACACTAACCTACAATGAGCAGTTCTTC
d_gene: .; v_gene: TRBV7-2; j_gene: TRBJ1-2; abundance: .; CDR3aa: CASSLDTAISGYGYTF; CDR3nt: TGTGCCAGCAGCTTAGATACGGCAATTTCAGGCTATGGCTACACCTTC
d_gene: .; v_gene: TRBV1; j_gene: TRBJ2-2; abundance: .; CDR3aa: CTSSQVRIAGVVTGELFF; CDR3nt: TGCACCAGCAGCCAAGTTAGGATAGCGGGAGTCGTAACCGGGGAGCTGTTTTTT
d_gene: .; v_gene: TRBV18; j_gene: TRBJ2-5; abundance: .; CDR3aa: CASSKRETQYF; CDR3nt: TGTGCCAGCTCGAAACGGGAGACCCAGTACTTC
d_gene: .; v_gene: TRBV18; j_gene: TRBJ1-1; abundance: once; CDR3aa: CASSRDSVTMNTEAFF; CDR3nt: TGTGCCAGCTCTCGGGATTCGGTAACCATGAACACTGAAGCTTTCTTT
d_gene: TRBD2; v_gene: TRBV6-2/TRBV6-3; j_gene: TRBJ2-2; abundance: .; CDR3aa: CASSPLAGGFPGELFF; CDR3nt: TGTGCCAGCAGCCCGTTAGCGGGGGGGTTCCCCGGGGAGCTGTTTTTT
d_gene: .; v_gene: TRBV5-4; j_gene: TRBJ1-2; abundance: .; CDR3aa: CASSLRRGGGYTF; CDR3nt: TGTGCCAGCAGCTTGCGTCGAGGGGGAGGCTACACCTTC
d_gene: .; v_gene: TRBV7-2; j_gene: TRBJ1-6; abundance: .; CDR3aa: CASSTQMNYNSPLHF; CDR3nt: TGTGCCAGCAGCACCCAAATGAATTATAATTCACCCCTCCACTTT
d_gene: .; v_gene: TRBV15; j_gene: TRBJ1-3; abundance: .; CDR3aa: CATSSHRVQTIYF; CDR3nt: TGTGCCACCAGCAGCCACAGGGTGCAGACCATATATTTT
d_gene: .; v_gene: TRBV6-2/TRBV6-3; j_gene: TRBJ2-7; abundance: .; CDR3aa: CASSHDPGAEQYF; CDR3nt: TGTGCCAGCAGTCACGACCCCGGGGCCGAGCAGTACTTC
d_gene: TRBD1; v_gene: TRBV11-2; j_gene: TRBJ1-1; abundance: .; CDR3aa: CASSLLTGWNTEAFF; CDR3nt: TGTGCCAGCAGCTTACTGACAGGGTGGAACACTGAAGCTTTCTTT
d_gene: TRBD1; v_gene: TRBV6-2/TRBV6-3; j_gene: TRBJ1-2; abundance: once; CDR3aa: CASSYPALRGSGYGYTF; CDR3nt: TGTGCCAGCAGTTACCCCGCGCTCAGGGGGTCGGGCTATGGCTACACCTTC
d_gene: TRBD1; v_gene: TRBV2; j_gene: TRBJ2-6; abundance: .; CDR3aa: CASWTGNEGANVLTF; CDR3nt: TGTGCCAGTTGGACAGGGAATGAAGGGGCCAACGTCCTGACTTTC
d_gene: .; v_gene: TRBV4-1; j_gene: TRBJ1-6; abundance: .; CDR3aa: CASSLGQSSEPLHF; CDR3nt: TGCGCCAGCAGCCTGGGCCAGTCATCCGAACCCCTCCACTTT
d_gene: .; v_gene: TRBV19; j_gene: TRBJ1-6; abundance: .; CDR3aa: CASSTRQFSLSYNSPLHF; CDR3nt: TGTGCCAGTAGTACCCGACAGTTTTCACTCTCCTATAATTCACCCCTCCACTTT
d_gene: .; v_gene: TRBV9; j_gene: TRBJ1-5; abundance: .; CDR3aa: CASSVGGDPIQPQHF; CDR3nt: TGTGCCAGCAGCGTAGGGGGGGACCCGATCCAGCCCCAGCATTTT
d_gene: TRBD1; v_gene: TRBV28; j_gene: TRBJ1-2; abundance: .; CDR3aa: CASSLSTGTGYTF; CDR3nt: TGTGCCAGCAGTTTATCGACAGGGACAGGCTACACCTTC